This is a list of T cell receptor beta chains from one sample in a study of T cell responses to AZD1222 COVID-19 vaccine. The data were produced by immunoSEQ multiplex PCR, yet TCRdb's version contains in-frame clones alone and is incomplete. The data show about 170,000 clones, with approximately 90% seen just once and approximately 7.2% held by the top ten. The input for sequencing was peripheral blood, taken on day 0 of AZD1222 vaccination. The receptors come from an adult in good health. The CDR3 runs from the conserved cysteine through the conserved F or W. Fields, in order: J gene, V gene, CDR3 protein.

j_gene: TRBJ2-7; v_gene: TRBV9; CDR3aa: CASSPTTGAEQYF
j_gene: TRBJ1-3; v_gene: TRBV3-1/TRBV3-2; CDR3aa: CASSQGPGNTIYF
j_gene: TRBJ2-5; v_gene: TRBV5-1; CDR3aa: CASTTFQETQYF
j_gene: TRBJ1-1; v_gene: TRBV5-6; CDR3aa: CASSFRGLNTEAFF
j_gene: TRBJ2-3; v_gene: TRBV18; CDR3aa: CASSPTGPEGDTQYF
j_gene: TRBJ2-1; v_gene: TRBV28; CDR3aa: CASSSRTVWDEQFF
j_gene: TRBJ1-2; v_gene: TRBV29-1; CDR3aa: CSVPIGWDYGYTF
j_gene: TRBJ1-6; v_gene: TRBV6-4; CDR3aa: CASSKTRQGGNSPLHF
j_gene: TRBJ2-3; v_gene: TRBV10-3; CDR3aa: CAISERGSTDTQYF
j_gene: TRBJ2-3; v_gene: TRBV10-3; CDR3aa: CAISEAVFATDTQYF
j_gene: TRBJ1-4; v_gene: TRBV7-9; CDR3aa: CASSLGRDSLRTTNEKLFF
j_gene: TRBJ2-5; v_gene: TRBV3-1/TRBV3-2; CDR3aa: CASSHIGVAGGRETQYF
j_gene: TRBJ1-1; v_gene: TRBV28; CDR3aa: CASSQLNRGLNTEAFF
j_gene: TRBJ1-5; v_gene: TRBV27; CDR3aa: CASSLVGDQPQHF
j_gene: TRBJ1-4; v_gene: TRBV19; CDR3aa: CASSFRTAEGEKLFF
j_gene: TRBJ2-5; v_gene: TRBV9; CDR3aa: CASSPPGLAGGQETQYF
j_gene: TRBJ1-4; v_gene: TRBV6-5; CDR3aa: CASSYGALTNEKLFF
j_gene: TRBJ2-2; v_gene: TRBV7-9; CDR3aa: CASSIGSNTGELFF
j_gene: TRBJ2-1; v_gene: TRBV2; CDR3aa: CATPGTTEQFF
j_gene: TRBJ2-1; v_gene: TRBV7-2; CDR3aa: CASSFGQGAYNEQFF
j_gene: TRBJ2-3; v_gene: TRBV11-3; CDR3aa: CASSPGRVNTDTQYF
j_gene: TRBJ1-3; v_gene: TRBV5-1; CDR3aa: CASSWGTGGNRDSGNTIYF
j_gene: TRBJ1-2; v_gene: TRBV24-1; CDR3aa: CATSDSTSQANYGYTF